One sample yielded the 18 T cell receptor beta chains listed below, sequenced in a study of T-cell memory formation after mild COVID-19. TCRdb analysed the 5' RACE reads with MiXCR anew, one entry per CDR3 protein. The data contain 200,000 to 250,000 distinct CDR3 sequences, roughly a tenth of them singletons. Input material: PBMCs or a T cell subset sorted from them (not recorded which). The receptors were sampled from a man younger than 35 who had mild COVID-19 (a few samples of this study predate the infection). Cell type and time point are not known.

The rearrangement joins TRBV6-5 to TRBJ1-2; D ambiguous. The CDR3 consists of 12 residues. The V end was cut by 7 bases, the J end by 5 bases, with 11 bases between. Germline lookup yields CDR1 MNHEY and CDR2 SVGAGI. For the CDR3, the DNA is TGTGCCAGCAACCAACCGGGATATGGCTACACCTTC. Translating gives CASNQPGYGYTF.

This clonotype was observed a handful of times. The chain recombines TRBV7-3 with TRBJ2-7; possible D gene TRBD1, 5 bases. The germline gives CDR1 SGHTA, CDR2 FQGTGA. The CDR3 spans 12 residues. V gave up 6 bases and J gave up 5 bases, with 11 bases separating them. Here the CDR3 DNA reads TGTGCCAGCAGTTGCAGGGCCCACGAGCAGTACGTC. Protein product: CASSCRAHEQYV.

A few counts support this clonotype. This sequence joins TRBV20-1 and TRBJ1-2, with D possibly being TRBD1 (6 bases). In germline, CDR1 is DFQATT, CDR2 SNEGSKA (reference sequence). V was cut by 7 bases and J by 1 base, with 13 bases left in between. This CDR3 contains 13 residues. In DNA form, the CDR3 reads TGCAGTGAGGGGGGCAACGTTAACTATGGCTACACCTTC. As protein: CSEGGNVNYGYTF.

The sample holds a few counts of this clonotype. This rearrangement joins TRBV7-3 to TRBJ2-1, with 11 bases identical to TRBD2. V shed 2 bases, J shed 8 bases, and the junction held 5 bases outside the gene matches. The length of the CDR3 is 15 residues. The germline V gene encodes CDR1 SGHTA and CDR2 FQGTGA. This CDR3 is CASSLELAGGYEQFF. CDR3 DNA: TGTGCCAGCAGCTTAGAGCTAGCGGGGGGATATGAGCAGTTCTTC.

This clonotype was detected many times. The chain joins TRBV6-5 to TRBJ2-2; D unresolved. CDR1 is MNHEY, CDR2 SVGAGI, per germline. This CDR3 comprises 13 residues. V was shortened by 2 bases and J by 4 bases, with 5 bases between the two germline ends. For the CDR3, the DNA is TGTGCCAGCAGTTACCGCAGCACCGGGGAGCTGTTTTTT. It codes for CASSYRSTGELFF.

In this sample, this clonotype turned up many times. This chain joins TRBV7-3 and TRBJ1-1, with TRBD1 as a possible D gene (6 bases). CDR1 and CDR2 from the germline V gene are SGHTA and FQGTGA. Trimming removed 4 bases from V and 2 bases from J, with 11 bases in between. The CDR3 has 14 residues. CDR3 DNA sequence: TGTGCCAGCAGCTCGGGACATACAAACACTGAAGCTTTCTTT. Protein sequence: CASSSGHTNTEAFF.

J is TRBJ2-4 and V is TRBV12-3 or TRBV12-4; TRBD1 agrees at 8 bases. Trimming at V came to 7 bases and at J to 2 bases, leaving 10 bases not matched to a gene. The CDR3 has 16 amino acids. CDR3 sequence: CASTPTGGDPKNIQYF. In DNA form, the CDR3 reads TGTGCCAGCACCCCAACAGGGGGTGACCCCAAAAACATTCAGTACTTC.

This chain uses TRBV7-8 with TRBJ2-3; the D gene is possibly TRBD2 (6 bases). Trimming cost V 3 bases and J 5 bases, with 12 bases left between them. The germline V gene has CDR1 SGHVS and CDR2 FQNEAQ. The CDR3 runs to 14 residues. The CDR3 protein is CASSFLRGRDTQYF. The CDR3 bases are TGTGCCAGCAGCTTTCTGCGGGGCCGAGATACGCAGTATTTT.

This clonotype was found many times. This chain links TRBV9 with TRBJ1-2; 8 nucleotides agree with TRBD1. This CDR3 spans 15 amino acids. After removal of 3 bases from V and 8 bases from J, the junction contained 12 bases not matched to a gene. Germline assignment: CDR1 SGDLS and CDR2 YYNGEE. CDR3 region: CASSAGGPTAMGYTF. CDR3 coding DNA: TGTGCCAGCAGCGCAGGGGGCCCTACAGCTATGGGCTACACCTTC.

The genes are TRBV25-1 and TRBJ1-5, with D uncertain. Germline assignment: CDR1 MGHDK and CDR2 SYGVNS. The CDR3 is 11 amino acids. The V and J ends lost 10 bases and 5 bases respectively, with 9 bases between them. The CDR3 nucleotides are TGTGCCATCGGAACCCATCAGCCCCAGCATTTT. Protein: CAIGTHQPQHF. The variable domain in full, completed from reference TRBV25-1 and TRBJ1-5, reads EADIYQTPRYLVIGTGKKITLECSQTMGHDKMYWYQQDPGMELHLIHYSYGVNSTEKGDLSSESTVSRIRTEHFPLTLESARPSHTSQYLCAIGTHQPQHFGDGTRLSIL.

The chain uses TRBV20-1 and TRBJ1-1, with 10 positions matching TRBD1. CDR3 length: 12 residues. V dropped 6 bases and J dropped 9; count of bases not matched to a gene: 7. CDR1 is DFQATT, CDR2 SNEGSKA, per germline (reference sequence). CDR3 residues: CSAGPGQGKAFF. DNA for the CDR3: TGCAGTGCGGGTCCGGGACAGGGGAAAGCTTTCTTT.

Points on this clonotype: A much larger clone lies one base from this, so it may be a read error. The chain links TRBV24-1 to TRBJ2-3; 7 bases match TRBD2. The ends lost 4 bases at V and 0 bases at J; junction bases unmatched: 9. CDR1 is KGHDR and CDR2 is SFDVKD in the germline V gene. The CDR3 covers 17 residues. The CDR3 sequence: CATSDPGGRSSTDTQYF. The DNA of the CDR3 is TGTGCCACCAGTGACCCGGGGGGACGATCTAGCACAGATACGCAGTATTTT.

This clonotype has only a few counts. V gene TRBV4-1 combines with J gene TRBJ2-1; D is possibly TRBD1 or TRBD2 (5 bases each). Germline CDR1 and CDR2: MGHRA and YSYEKL. Trimming left V 0 bases short and J 0 bases short, with 15 bases between. The CDR3 is made up of 18 amino acids. The CDR3 DNA reads TGCGCCAGCAGCCAAGAAGGGGTGTTAGAGGGCTCCTACAATGAGCAGTTCTTC. Amino acids: CASSQEGVLEGSYNEQFF.

This clonotype was counted only a few times. The chain joins TRBV9 to TRBJ1-1; D perhaps matches TRBD1 (6 bases). V was trimmed by 4 bases and J by 12 bases, leaving 19 bases between them. The CDR3 has 13 amino acids. Looked up from germline, CDR1 is SGDLS and CDR2 is YYNGEE. CDR3 nucleotide sequence: TGTGCCAGCAGCCCTTGGACAGAGGTCCGTCCTTTCTTT. Residues: CASSPWTEVRPFF.

The chain employs TRBV7-2 and TRBJ1-5, with 10 bases matching TRBD1. This CDR3 comprises 19 residues. The V segment lost 2 bases and the J segment 0 bases; nucleotides outside the gene matches: 10. Germline assignment: CDR1 SGHTA and CDR2 FQGNSA. This chain's CDR3 is CASSLSRTGGAYSNQPQHF. The CDR3 coding sequence is TGTGCCAGCAGCTTATCCAGGACAGGGGGTGCGTATAGCAATCAGCCCCAGCATTTT. Looking up the rest from reference TRBV7-2 and TRBJ1-5 gives the full variable domain: GAGVSQSPSNKVTEKGKDVELRCDPISGHTALYWYRQSLGQGLEFLIYFQGNSAPDKSGLPSDRFSAERTGGSVSTLTIQRTQQEDSAVYLCASSLSRTGGAYSNQPQHFGDGTRLSIL.

This clonotype was seen ten or more times. This sequence joins TRBV28 and TRBJ2-7; D is perhaps TRBD1 or TRBD2 (5 bases each). Per the germline V gene, CDR1 is MDHEN and CDR2 is SYDVKM. Trimming shortened V by 5 bases and J by 4 bases, and 12 bases separated the two germline ends. The CDR3 totals 13 residues. CDR3 in DNA: TGTGCCAGCAGTCCACGGGACGGGTACGAGCAGTACTTC. Its translation is CASSPRDGYEQYF.

A few counts support this clonotype. The chain uses TRBV7-2 and TRBJ1-5, with 7 bases fitting TRBD1. Germline CDR1 is SGHTA and CDR2 is FQGNSA. Unmatched junction bases numbered 20, after V lost 5 bases and J lost 4 bases. The CDR3 is 19 amino acids. The CDR3 DNA follows: TGTGCCAGCAGCCGGAATATATTACAGGGGAGACCCTTGAATCAGCCCCAGCATTTT. Protein: CASSRNILQGRPLNQPQHF. The full variable domain, with the rest looked up from reference TRBV7-2 and TRBJ1-5, is GAGVSQSPSNKVTEKGKDVELRCDPISGHTALYWYRQSLGQGLEFLIYFQGNSAPDKSGLPSDRFSAERTGGSVSTLTIQRTQQEDSAVYLCASSRNILQGRPLNQPQHFGDGTRLSIL.

This clonotype was counted only a few times. This chain connects TRBV7-9 to TRBJ1-6; the match to TRBD1 covers 11 bases. The CDR3 length is 14 residues. V lost 5 bases, J lost 9 bases, and 3 bases stayed unmatched. Germline V gene lookup returns CDR1 SEHNR and CDR2 FQNEAQ (reference sequence). The CDR3 sequence is CASSPGQGGSPLHF. CDR3 nucleotide sequence: TGTGCCAGCAGCCCGGGACAGGGGGGTTCACCCCTCCACTTT.